This record covers a single T cell receptor beta chain. The junction had 15 bases not matched to a gene; V was cut back by 2 bases and J by 2 bases. This CDR3 comprises 19 residues. The germline gives CDR1 LGHDT, CDR2 YNNKEL (reference sequence). The data originate from a study of blood T cell repertoires in COVID-19. Study details: The United States, Italy and Spain provided the acute and convalescent COVID-19 samples. Nucleic acid was either cDNA or gDNA, and it came from T cells, B-cell-depleted T cells, or PBMCs.

Study processing details: Nucleated cell counts were estimated from reference gene primer amplification. Assay used: immunoSEQ multiplex PCR; TCRdb lists only in-frame clones, some missing. V and J calls and clone size come straight from that table; D and trimming were deduced from the DNA. This table holds about 24,000 clones, around nine tenths found once. What was sequenced was peripheral blood. The origin of this receptor is a human donor with acute or convalescent COVID-19. The donor label of this sample is uncertain. The chain links TRBV3-1 (or the pseudogene TRBV3-2) to TRBJ2-7, with 10 bases identical to TRBD2. The CDR3 coding sequence is TGTGCCAGCAGCCAACGGGCTAGCGGGAGACAAGAAGGGACCTACGAGCAGTACTTC. Its translation is CASSQRASGRQEGTYEQYF.